The sequence of this TCR beta chain was determined in a study of OX40 agonist ivuxolimab in advanced cancers. Sequenced by immunoSEQ multiplex PCR; TCRdb stores in-frame clones only, minus some. This sample has more than 25,000 clones; approximately 85% occur once, and the top ten carry about 20%. This CDR3 region has 15 residues. Trimming removed 5 bases from V and 5 bases from J; junction bases left unmatched: 5. CDR1 SGHRS and CDR2 YFSETQ come from the germline V gene. Baseline, cycle 4 day 1, and cycle 7 day 1 were the blood sampling points. This clone was recorded only once. Its antigen remains unknown. Findings and caveats of the study: Both blood CD4+ and CD8+ T cells showed clonal growth by week 6 at 0.1 to 3.0 mg/kg.

The sample here was CD4+ or CD8+ T cells sorted from blood, taken in a trial of the OX40 agonist ivuxolimab. The V call is TRBV5-1, the J call TRBJ2-3; 13 nucleotides line up with TRBD2. The source is an adult with an advanced solid tumor such as melanoma, head and neck, liver or kidney cancer. CDR3 in amino acids: CASRGLAGSKDTQYF. CDR3 bases: TGCGCCAGCAGGGGACTAGCGGGATCTAAAGATACGCAGTATTTT.